These 8 T cell receptor beta chains originate from one sample sequenced in a study of T cell repertoires in cytomegalovirus infection. TCRdb reanalysed the reads using MiXCR and keeps one entry per CDR3 protein. The sample includes about 400,000 distinct CDR3 sequences, 18% of them seen just once. Sequenced material: PBMCs. The receptors were gathered from a human donor in good health (CMV status not recorded). Some clones in this sample may be carry-over from other donors' samples.

The rearrangement links TRBV4-1 to TRBJ1-4; D unclear. In germline, CDR1 is MGHRA, CDR2 YSYEKL. V was trimmed by 3 bases and J by 0 bases, leaving 11 bases between them. The CDR3 covers 16 residues. The CDR3 here is CASSHWRMTTNEKLFF. CDR3 bases: TGCGCCAGCAGCCATTGGAGGATGACAACTAATGAAAAACTGTTTTTT.

This clonotype was seen a handful of times. CDR3 in amino acids: CASSSRTSGSPQETQYF. The CDR3 region has the DNA TGTGCCAGCAGCTCCCGGACTAGCGGGAGCCCTCAAGAGACCCAGTACTTC. The chain has TRBV7-2 and TRBJ2-5; the match to TRBD2 covers 13 bases. Trimming cost V 4 bases and J 2 bases; bases outside gene matches: 7. CDR1 and CDR2 (germline): SGHTA, FQGNSA. The CDR3 consists of 17 residues.

The J gene is TRBJ2-7, the V gene TRBV7-2, with a weak D call TRBD2 (6 bases). Between the trimmed V and J ends, which lost 5 bases and 2 bases, there was a span of 19 bases. Germline V lookup: CDR1 SGHTA, CDR2 FQGNSA. This CDR3 comprises 16 residues. The CDR3 sequence: CASSIHAGTGAYEQYF. CDR3 nucleotide sequence: TGTGCCAGCAGCATCCACGCCGGGACTGGGGCCTACGAGCAGTACTTC.

This clonotype was counted only a few times. The chain employs TRBV11-2 and TRBJ1-4, with 8 bases that match TRBD1. The CDR3 runs to 15 residues. J lost 5 bases, V lost 4 bases, and 6 bases had no gene match. Germline V CDR1 and CDR2: SGHAT, FQNNGV. DNA of the CDR3: TGTGCCAGCAGCTGGGTGGGGACAGGCAATGAAAAACTGTTTTTT. As protein: CASSWVGTGNEKLFF.

This clonotype came up a few times. The gene calls are TRBV12-3 or TRBV12-4 and TRBJ1-2; 7 bases fit TRBD1. V shed 4 bases and J 5 bases; nucleotides not matched to a gene: 7. The CDR3 sequence is 14 residues long. CDR3 protein: CASSYGQDNYGYTF. The CDR3 bases are TGTGCCAGCAGTTACGGACAGGATAATTATGGCTACACCTTC.

A few counts support this clonotype. The CDR3 here is CASNTGGTGELFF. The DNA for the CDR3 is TGTGCCAGCAATACCGGGGGCACCGGGGAGCTGTTTTTT. V is TRBV7-4 and J is TRBJ2-2, with D possibly being TRBD2 (6 bases). The CDR3 runs to 13 residues. Germline V gene data show CDR1 as SGHVT and CDR2 as SQSDAQ. Deletions cut 7 bases from V and 4 bases from J, with 10 bases between.

The sample holds many counts of this clonotype. V gene TRBV18 combines with J gene TRBJ1-5; no clear D gene. The CDR3 is made up of 13 amino acids. V lost 8 bases and J 0 bases, leaving 8 bases between the germline ends. Germline CDR1 KGHSH, CDR2 LQKENI. The CDR3 reads CASSPGSNQPQHF. The CDR3 bases are TGTGCCAGCAGCCCAGGTAGCAATCAGCCCCAGCATTTT.

A few counts support this clonotype. This sequence joins TRBV30 and TRBJ2-2; D unclear. The germline gives CDR1 GTSNPN, CDR2 SVGIG (reference sequence). The V and J ends lost 4 bases and 0 bases respectively, with 18 bases between them. The length of the CDR3 is 17 residues. CDR3 DNA sequence: TGTGCCTGGAAGGGTGCTCATACCCGACCGAACACCGGGGAGCTGTTTTTT. Its protein product is CAWKGAHTRPNTGELFF.